These T cell receptor beta chains were read from a single sample in a study of identical twins' blood T cells. TCRdb called the 5' RACE reads again in MiXCR, with one record for every CDR3 protein. The sample contains hundreds of thousands of distinct CDR3 sequences, over 25% of which appear only once. Sequencing was done on a sample of PBMCs. These receptors all come from a woman between 18 and 49 years old in good health. CDR3s leave out the opening cysteine and the closing phenylalanine or tryptophan. Clone sizes are given selectively: once, few, many, or a class where the clone is expanded.

clone_size	j_call	v_call	cdr3_aa
-	TRBJ2-1	TRBV20-1	SARVSSLQF
-	TRBJ1-5	TRBV7-6	ASSLRGGGNQPQH
few	TRBJ1-4	TRBV20-1	SASYRGRNEKLF
-	TRBJ2-3	TRBV24-1	ATSTGDTQY
many	TRBJ2-7	TRBV10-3	AINGQGNYEQY
few	TRBJ2-5	TRBV12-3/TRBV12-4	ASSLIGIQEAQY
-	TRBJ2-1	TRBV27	ASSGFTDNEQF
many	TRBJ1-2	TRBV20-1	SASDRAYGYT
-	TRBJ1-1	TRBV20-1	SAPDLNTEAF
few	TRBJ2-5	TRBV6-5	ASSYMELETQY
-	TRBJ2-1	TRBV3-1	ASSQVLAGSSYNEQF
-	TRBJ2-2	TRBV11-3	ASIPGLALAGELF
few	TRBJ1-1	TRBV10-1	ASSEDAGGGNTEAF
few	TRBJ2-7	TRBV10-3	AISEGNGGSYEQY
-	TRBJ2-7	TRBV7-2	ASSFASGITYEQY
many	TRBJ2-1	TRBV28	ASSPYQLRQF
few	TRBJ2-3	TRBV29-1	SVTRLAGGTSTDTQY
few	TRBJ2-7	TRBV12-3/TRBV12-4	ASSLIGRAYEQY
-	TRBJ1-2	TRBV2	ASSEGAGSYGGYT
-	TRBJ1-3	TRBV5-1	ASSGGQQPGNTIY
few	TRBJ1-5	TRBV20-1	RRGAWSNQPQH
many	TRBJ1-1	TRBV20-1	SAAEHANTEAF
-	TRBJ2-1	TRBV7-9	ASRNEMGQF
few	TRBJ2-1	TRBV27	ASSSNRGGSYNEQF